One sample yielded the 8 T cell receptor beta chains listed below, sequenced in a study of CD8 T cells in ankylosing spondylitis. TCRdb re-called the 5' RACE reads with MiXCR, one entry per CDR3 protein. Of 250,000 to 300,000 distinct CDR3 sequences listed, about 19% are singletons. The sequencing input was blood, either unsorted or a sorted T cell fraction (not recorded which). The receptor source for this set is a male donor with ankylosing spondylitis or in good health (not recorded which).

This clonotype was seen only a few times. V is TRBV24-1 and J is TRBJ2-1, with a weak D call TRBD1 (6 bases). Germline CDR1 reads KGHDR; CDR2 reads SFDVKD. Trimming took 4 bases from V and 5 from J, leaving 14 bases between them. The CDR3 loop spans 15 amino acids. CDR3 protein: CATSDPGHANNEQFF. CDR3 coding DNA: TGTGCCACCAGTGACCCGGGACACGCGAACAATGAGCAGTTCTTC.

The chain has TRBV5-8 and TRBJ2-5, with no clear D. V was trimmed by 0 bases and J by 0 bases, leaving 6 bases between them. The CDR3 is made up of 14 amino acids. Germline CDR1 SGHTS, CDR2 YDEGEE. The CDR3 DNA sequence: TGTGCCAGCAGCTTGGAACTCAACCAAGAGACCCAGTACTTC. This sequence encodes CASSLELNQETQYF. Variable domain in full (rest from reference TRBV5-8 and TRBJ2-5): EAGVTQSPTHLIKTRGQQATLRCSPISGHTSVYWYQQALGLGLQFLLWYDEGEERNRGNFPPRFSGRQFPNYSSELNVNALELEDSALYLCASSLELNQETQYFGPGTRLLVL.

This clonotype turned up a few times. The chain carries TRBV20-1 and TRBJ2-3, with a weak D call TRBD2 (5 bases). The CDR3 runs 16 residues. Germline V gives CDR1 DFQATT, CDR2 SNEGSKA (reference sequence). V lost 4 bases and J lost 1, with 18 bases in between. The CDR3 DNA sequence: TGCAGTGCTACAAAGGACTGGACTTCGGGCACAGATACGCAGTATTTT. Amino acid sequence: CSATKDWTSGTDTQYF.

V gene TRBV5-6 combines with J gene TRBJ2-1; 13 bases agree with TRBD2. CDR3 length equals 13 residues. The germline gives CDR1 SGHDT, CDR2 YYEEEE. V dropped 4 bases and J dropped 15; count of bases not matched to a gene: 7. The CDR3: CASSLGLAGVPFF. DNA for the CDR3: TGTGCCAGCAGCCTAGGACTAGCGGGGGTACCGTTCTTC.

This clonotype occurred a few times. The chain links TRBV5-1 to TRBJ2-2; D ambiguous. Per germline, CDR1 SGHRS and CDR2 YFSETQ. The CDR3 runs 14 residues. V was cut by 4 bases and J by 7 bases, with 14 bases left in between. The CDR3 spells CASSERVGVGELFF. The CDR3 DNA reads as TGCGCCAGCAGCGAAAGGGTTGGAGTCGGGGAGCTGTTTTTT.

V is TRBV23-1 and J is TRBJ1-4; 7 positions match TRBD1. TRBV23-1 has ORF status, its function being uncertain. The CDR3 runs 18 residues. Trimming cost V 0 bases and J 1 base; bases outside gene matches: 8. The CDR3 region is CASSQSISRQGTNEKLFF. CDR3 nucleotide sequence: TGCGCCAGCAGTCAATCGATATCGAGACAGGGAACTAATGAAAAACTGTTTTTT.

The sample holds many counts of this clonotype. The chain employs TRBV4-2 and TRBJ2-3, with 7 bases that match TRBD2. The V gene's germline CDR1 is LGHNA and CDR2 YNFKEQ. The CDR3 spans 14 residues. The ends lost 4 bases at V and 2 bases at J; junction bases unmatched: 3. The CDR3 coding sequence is TGTGCCAGCAGCCCGGGGGGTCTCACAGATACGCAGTATTTT. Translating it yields CASSPGGLTDTQYF.

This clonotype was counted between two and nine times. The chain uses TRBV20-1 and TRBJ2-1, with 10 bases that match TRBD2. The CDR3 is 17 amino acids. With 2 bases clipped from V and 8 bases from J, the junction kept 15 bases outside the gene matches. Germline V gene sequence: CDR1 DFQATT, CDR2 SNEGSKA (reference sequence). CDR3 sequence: CSARRSSGSYRLYEQFF. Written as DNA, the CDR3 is TGCAGTGCTAGACGGTCTAGCGGGAGTTATCGTTTATATGAGCAGTTCTTC.